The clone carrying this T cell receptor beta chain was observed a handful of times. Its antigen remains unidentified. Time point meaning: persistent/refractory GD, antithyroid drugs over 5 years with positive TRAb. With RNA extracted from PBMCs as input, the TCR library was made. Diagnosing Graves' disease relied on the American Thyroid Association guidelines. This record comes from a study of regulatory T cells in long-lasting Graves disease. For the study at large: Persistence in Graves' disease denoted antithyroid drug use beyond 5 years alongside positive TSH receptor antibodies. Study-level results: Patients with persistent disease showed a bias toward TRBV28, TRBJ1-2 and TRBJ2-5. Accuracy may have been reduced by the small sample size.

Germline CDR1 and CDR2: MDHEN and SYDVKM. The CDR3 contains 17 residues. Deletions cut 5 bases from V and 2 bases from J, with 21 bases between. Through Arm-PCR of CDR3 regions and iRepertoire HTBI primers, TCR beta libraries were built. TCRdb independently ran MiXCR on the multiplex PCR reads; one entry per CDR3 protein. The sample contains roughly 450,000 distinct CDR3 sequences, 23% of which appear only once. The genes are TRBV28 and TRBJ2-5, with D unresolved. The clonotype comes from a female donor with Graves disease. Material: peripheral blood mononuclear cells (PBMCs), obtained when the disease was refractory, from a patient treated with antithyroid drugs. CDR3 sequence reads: CASSPTLFRARQETQYF. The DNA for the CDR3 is TGTGCCAGCAGTCCCACTCTGTTTCGCGCGCGTCAAGAGACCCAGTACTTC.